The subject of this entry is one T cell receptor beta chain. This specimen belongs to a study of shared clonotypes between healthy human individuals. Across the whole study: Plates per donor: three CD4 naive, three CD4 memory, two CD8 naive, one CD8 memory.

Generated by immunoSEQ multiplex PCR, the TCRdb table keeps only in-frame clones and is missing some. The sample contains around 700,000 clones, around 73% of which appear only once. This receptor was identified in a woman aged 30 to 39 in good health. Specimen: memory CD4+ T cells sorted from blood. Described subset: CD45RA-negative fraction.

CDR3 sequence (DNA): TGTGCCTGGGTGCGGACGGGGTTAAATGAAAAACTGTTTTTT. It is translated as CAWVRTGLNEKLFF. The rearrangement joins TRBV30 to TRBJ1-4; D gene unclear. V was shortened by 5 bases and J by 5 bases, with 15 bases between the two germline ends. There are 14 residues in the CDR3. Germline V lookup: CDR1 GTSNPN, CDR2 SVGIG (reference sequence).